The rows below give T cell receptor beta chains drawn from one sample of a study of pediatric ulcerative colitis. The data were produced by immunoSEQ multiplex PCR, yet TCRdb's version contains in-frame clones alone and is incomplete. Among roughly 49,000 clones, 60% to 85% were seen once, and the ten largest hold less than 4.5%. The sequencing input was gut tissue. These receptors were collected from a girl between 10 and 17 years old with moderate ulcerative colitis. CDR3s include the opening cysteine and the closing phenylalanine or tryptophan. Clone size is shown for a subset of rows, as once, few, many or a class of expanded clone.

NA | TRBJ2-4 | TRBV4-1 | CASSQATMGNIQYF
NA | TRBJ2-1 | TRBV7-9 | CASSTGTSVNEQFF
NA | TRBJ1-1 | TRBV4-3 | CASSQEVSLPAGIPFF
NA | TRBJ2-5 | TRBV30 | CAWSAAYETQYF
NA | TRBJ2-7 | TRBV5-6 | CASSLSGYGQHNPYEQYF
NA | TRBJ1-6 | TRBV19 | CASSMEPLRPLHF
NA | TRBJ1-1 | TRBV7-2 | CASSLAMIRNTEAFF
few | TRBJ1-6 | TRBV6-5 | CASSYSDSFNSPLHF
NA | TRBJ1-3 | TRBV11-2 | CASSFGAGSGNTIYF
once | TRBJ1-2 | TRBV7-9 | CASSLALDRGFYGYTF
NA | TRBJ1-3 | TRBV15 | CATSPRSRGAGNTIYF
NA | TRBJ2-7 | TRBV25-1 | CASTGTGREQYF
NA | TRBJ1-2 | TRBV7-2 | CASSLTRQGKVDGYTF
NA | TRBJ2-2 | TRBV6-5 | CASSSGGWAGELFF
NA | TRBJ1-4 | TRBV5-6 | CASSHMGVRTNEKLFF
NA | TRBJ1-1 | TRBV5-4 | CASSWGTGIDTEAFF
NA | TRBJ2-7 | TRBV19 | CASSPNYYYEQYF
NA | TRBJ2-3 | TRBV7-2 | CASSLDLGTQYF
NA | TRBJ2-1 | TRBV5-1 | CASSLGSSYNEQFF
NA | TRBJ1-1 | TRBV4-3 | CASSQETPDRVGVNTEAFF
NA | TRBJ2-2 | TRBV27 | CASSLGEGPGELFF
NA | TRBJ2-3 | TRBV6-5 | CASGRQDTQYF
NA | TRBJ2-5 | TRBV27 | CARETQYF
NA | TRBJ1-1 | TRBV4-1 | CASSQEVGRGTTEAFF
NA | TRBJ2-5 | TRBV5-1 | CASGTGQETQYF
NA | TRBJ1-2 | TRBV5-6 | CATYPWDDGYYGYTF
NA | TRBJ2-4 | TRBV6-6 | CASRTREVGENIQYF
NA | TRBJ1-2 | TRBV6-1 | CASSEGTGGYYGYTF
NA | TRBJ1-5 | TRBV6-5 | CASSLGRNQPQHF
NA | TRBJ2-1 | TRBV28 | CASKKRGILNEQFF
few | TRBJ2-2 | TRBV11-2 | CASSLVRESGELFF
NA | TRBJ2-7 | TRBV6-5 | CASRDREGYEQYF
few | TRBJ2-1 | TRBV6-4 | CASSDSDNNEQFF
NA | TRBJ2-7 | TRBV5-1 | CASSLGDPRDRGYEQYF
NA | TRBJ2-1 | TRBV4-2 | CASSQRSSGEDNEQFF
NA | TRBJ1-2 | TRBV14 | CASSPRTGDYGYTF
NA | TRBJ2-1 | TRBV6-5 | CASTPGGGYNEQFF
once | TRBJ2-3 | TRBV5-1 | CASSSLSTDTQYF
once | TRBJ1-1 | TRBV6-1 | CASSGQGNTEAFF
NA | TRBJ2-5 | TRBV2 | CASSGQETQYF
NA | TRBJ1-5 | TRBV9 | CASSLGPNQPQHF
NA | TRBJ1-1 | TRBV6-6 | CASSFTGTTEAFF
NA | TRBJ2-1 | TRBV19 | CASSIWGQSSYNEQFF
NA | TRBJ2-7 | TRBV10-3 | CAISPQKTGGYEQYF
NA | TRBJ1-1 | TRBV28 | CASSLIPDRGFRNTEAFF
NA | TRBJ1-5 | TRBV5-5 | CASTALVGVDQPQHF
NA | TRBJ1-5 | TRBV28 | CASSPRGGLPSYNQPQHF
NA | TRBJ1-1 | TRBV6-6 | CASSPGGGNTEAFF
NA | TRBJ2-1 | TRBV6-1 | CASAEGGTHNEQFF
NA | TRBJ1-1 | TRBV4-1 | CASSQDYVNTEAFF
NA | TRBJ2-3 | TRBV2 | CANSSPPGGVRHTDTQYF
NA | TRBJ2-7 | TRBV2 | CASVADSGTSAGPYF
NA | TRBJ2-2 | TRBV6-5 | CASSSPGQGDGELFF
NA | TRBJ2-6 | TRBV5-1 | CASSLGASGANVLTF
NA | TRBJ1-3 | TRBV30 | CAWSPRGRAAYF
NA | TRBJ1-2 | TRBV5-5 | CASSLVLAGNYGYTF